The 26 T cell receptor beta chains presented below share a single source sample, sequenced in a study of T cell responses to AZD1222 COVID-19 vaccine. Clones were sequenced by immunoSEQ multiplex PCR, and TCRdb holds only the in-frame ones, with some missing. The sample has fewer than 120,000 clones, roughly 87% seen once. The sample was peripheral blood, taken on day 0 of AZD1222 vaccination. The receptors here all came from an adult in good health.

The CDR3 nucleotides are TGTGCCAGCAGCGTCCGGGACAGGGGGCTGTTGGCTTTCTTT. It encodes CASSVRDRGLLAFF. The chain uses TRBV9 and TRBJ1-1; 12 nucleotides match TRBD1. CDR1 is SGDLS, CDR2 YYNGEE, per germline. The CDR3 length is 14 residues. The ends lost 2 bases at V and 11 bases at J; junction bases unmatched: 7.

The chain recombines TRBV18 with TRBJ2-2; 10 bases map to TRBD2. The CDR3 is made up of 18 amino acids. Germline V gives CDR1 KGHSH, CDR2 LQKENI. With 4 bases clipped from V and 3 bases from J, the junction kept 11 bases outside the gene matches. CDR3 DNA sequence: TGTGCCAGCTCACTAACCGGTCCTAGCGGGAGATACACCGGGGAGCTGTTTTTT. This codes for CASSLTGPSGRYTGELFF.

The CDR3 sequence: CASSPTGNTEAFF. The CDR3 DNA reads as TGTGCCAGCAGTCCGACAGGGAACACTGAAGCTTTCTTT. The chain carries TRBV7-3 and TRBJ1-1; perhaps TRBD1 as D (6 bases). CDR3 size: 13 residues. V shed 6 bases and J shed 1 base, with 9 bases lying between them. The germline CDR1 and CDR2 sequences are SGHTA and FQGTGA.

The rearrangement joins TRBV18 to TRBJ1-2, with D tentatively TRBD1 (5 bases). The germline V gene encodes CDR1 KGHSH and CDR2 LQKENI. V was clipped by 3 bases and J by 7 bases, with 18 bases between them. The CDR3 covers 15 residues. CDR3 loop: CASSPGTGRTVGYTF. The CDR3 DNA is TGTGCCAGCTCACCCGGGACGGGACGGACCGTTGGCTACACCTTC.

V and J are TRBV2 and TRBJ2-7; D may be TRBD2 (5 bases). Germline lookup yields CDR1 SNHLY and CDR2 FYNNEI. CDR3 length equals 13 residues. The V end was cut by 2 bases, the J end by 6 bases, with 11 bases between. The CDR3 DNA is TGTGCCAGCAGTGAAATTAGCGTGGGCGAGCAGTACTTC. This translates into CASSEISVGEQYF.

This CDR3 is CSVEDGRQFF. CDR3 DNA sequence: TGCAGCGTTGAAGATGGGCGCCAGTTCTTC. The chain employs TRBV29-1 and TRBJ2-1; D gene unclear. The CDR3 runs to 10 residues. Trimming took 0 bases from V and 13 from J, leaving 7 bases between them. Germline V lookup: CDR1 SQVTM, CDR2 ANQGSEA.

The rearrangement links TRBV6-1 to TRBJ2-3, with TRBD1 identical over 11 bases. Losses at the gene ends were 4 bases for V and 4 bases for J; bases not matched to a gene: 7. This CDR3 contains 16 residues. Germline CDR1 and CDR2: MNHNS and SASEGT. The CDR3 nucleotides read TGTGCCAGCAGTGGGGGGACAGGGGGACGCGCAGATACGCAGTATTTT. It encodes CASSGGTGGRADTQYF.

The J gene is TRBJ1-5, the V gene TRBV19, with TRBD1 matching 7 bases. CDR1 and CDR2 (germline): LNHDA, SQIVND (reference sequence). J gave up 7 bases and V 6 bases, and 6 bases lay outside the gene matches. This CDR3 has 13 amino acids. CDR3 in amino acids: CASRGTVHQPQHF. CDR3 sequence (DNA): TGTGCCAGTAGGGGGACAGTCCACCAGCCCCAGCATTTT.

The chain uses TRBV18 and TRBJ1-4; D call uncertain. The CDR3 consists of 13 residues. Germline V gives CDR1 KGHSH, CDR2 LQKENI. Trimming shortened V by 4 bases and J by 3 bases, and 6 bases separated the two germline ends. CDR3 amino acids: CASSLVANEKLFF. In DNA form, the CDR3 reads TGTGCCAGCTCACTGGTAGCTAATGAAAAACTGTTTTTT.

J is TRBJ2-3 and V is TRBV21-1; the listed D gene, TRBD1, was not tested against the DNA. TRBV21-1 is deemed a pseudogene. The CDR3 loop spans 16 amino acids. The CDR3 is CASSKGQISSTDTQYF. CDR3 coding DNA: TGTGCCAGCAGCAAAGGGCAGATCTCTAGCACAGATACGCAGTATTTT.

The rearrangement joins TRBV18 to TRBJ2-7; D possibly corresponds to TRBD1 (5 bases). The V gene lost 2 bases and the J gene lost 11 bases, with 19 bases spanning the gap. Germline V CDR1 and CDR2: KGHSH, LQKENI. CDR3 length: 14 residues. CDR3 residues: CASSPKQLQGREYF. In DNA, the CDR3 is TGTGCCAGCTCACCAAAGCAGTTGCAGGGCCGGGAGTACTTC.

The rearrangement joins TRBV7-8 to TRBJ1-2; D gene ambiguous. V was cut by 5 bases and J by 7 bases, with 17 bases left in between. The CDR3 loop spans 14 amino acids. Germline values: CDR1 SGHVS, CDR2 FQNEAQ. The CDR3 region is CASSLPQVTFGYTF. The CDR3 DNA reads TGTGCCAGCAGCCTCCCGCAGGTCACTTTTGGCTACACCTTC.

This clone appeared once. The chain joins TRBV15 to TRBJ1-4; D might be TRBD1 (6 bases). Germline V gene sequence: CDR1 LNHNV, CDR2 YYDKDF (reference sequence). The CDR3 totals 16 residues. V dropped 4 bases and J dropped 4 bases, with 16 bases sitting between them. The CDR3 reads CATSTRPGHGNEKLFF. The CDR3 region has the DNA TGTGCCACCAGCACCAGACCGGGACACGGTAATGAAAAACTGTTTTTT.

The CDR3 DNA reads TGTGCCAGCATCCTTGGACAGGGGGAACCTGAAGCTTTCTTT. This gives the protein CASILGQGEPEAFF. The chain joins TRBV7-9 to TRBJ1-1; 10 nucleotides line up with TRBD1. The trim removed 7 bases at V and 6 bases at J, leaving 8 bases unmatched. The CDR3 extends over 14 amino acids. Germline-derived CDR1 and CDR2 are SEHNR and FQNEAQ (reference sequence).

This chain links TRBV6-5 with TRBJ1-5, with 9 bases lining up with TRBD1. The V gene's germline CDR1 is MNHEY and CDR2 SVGAGI. The length of the CDR3 is 15 residues. V lost 6 bases, J lost 2 bases, and 5 bases stayed unmatched. For the CDR3, the DNA is TGTGCCAGCAGCCGACAGGGGGATGGCAATCAGCCCCAGCATTTT. It is translated as CASSRQGDGNQPQHF.

The V call is TRBV5-1, the J call TRBJ2-3; the match to TRBD1 covers 7 bases. The CDR3 extends over 16 amino acids. The ends lost 0 bases at V and 1 base at J; junction bases unmatched: 5. Germline CDR1 is SGHRS and CDR2 is YFSETQ. The CDR3 protein is CASSLDPGQGTDTQYF. Here the CDR3 DNA reads TGCGCCAGCAGCTTGGATCCCGGACAGGGCACAGATACGCAGTATTTT.

This chain joins TRBV20-1 and TRBJ1-5; maybe TRBD1 (5 bases). V lost 3 bases and J 4 bases, leaving 13 bases between the germline ends. Germline V lookup: CDR1 DFQATT, CDR2 SNEGSKA (reference sequence). The CDR3 spans 14 residues. The CDR3 nucleotides are TGCAGTGCTAGTAGGCAGGGCTATAATCAGCCCCAGCATTTT. Residues: CSASRQGYNQPQHF.

This clone has only one observation. The J gene is TRBJ1-4, the V gene TRBV7-6, with D hard to call. Germline CDR1 is SGHVS and CDR2 is FNYEAQ. This CDR3 region has 16 residues. The V end lost 1 base, the J end lost 0 bases, and 9 bases lay between the germline ends. CDR3: CASSLGHTSTNEKLFF. The CDR3, as DNA: TGTGCCAGCAGCTTAGGGCACACATCAACTAATGAAAAACTGTTTTTT.

V is TRBV7-3 and J is TRBJ2-3, with 9 bases identical to TRBD2. CDR3 length: 15 residues. V shed 4 bases and J 2 bases; nucleotides not matched to a gene: 4. CDR1 and CDR2 from the germline V gene are SGHTA and FQGTGA. The CDR3 DNA reads TGTGCCAGCAGCTCGACTAGCGGAGACACAGATACGCAGTATTTT. This encodes CASSSTSGDTDTQYF.

V gene TRBV4-2 combines with J gene TRBJ2-1, with D perhaps TRBD2 (6 bases). V lost 4 bases, J lost 5 bases, and 18 bases lay in between. The germline gives CDR1 LGHNA, CDR2 YNFKEQ. The CDR3 runs 16 residues. This CDR3 reads CASSRQGTGDHNEQFF. The CDR3 DNA reads TGTGCCAGCAGCCGCCAGGGAACGGGGGACCACAATGAGCAGTTCTTC.

This chain links TRBV12-3 or TRBV12-4 with TRBJ2-2, with D perhaps matching TRBD1 or TRBD2 (6 bases each). The V and J ends lost 8 bases and 7 bases respectively, with 11 bases between them. The CDR3 length is 12 residues. The CDR3 loop reads CASGGLIGELFF. The DNA for the CDR3 is TGTGCCAGCGGGGGGCTTATCGGGGAGCTGTTTTTT.

The V gene is TRBV2, the J gene TRBJ2-3; no clear D gene. V lost 8 bases, J lost 3 bases, and 15 bases lay in between. This CDR3 contains 14 residues. Per germline, CDR1 SNHLY and CDR2 FYNNEI. The CDR3 nucleotides read TGTGCCAGCGGCCATCGGAGCGAAACAGATACGCAGTATTTT. Translating it yields CASGHRSETDTQYF.

The V and J genes are TRBV5-1 and TRBJ2-7; D possibly uses TRBD1 or TRBD2 (5 bases each). CDR1 and CDR2 (germline): SGHRS, YFSETQ. Trimming left V 0 bases short and J 6 bases short, with 10 bases between. CDR3 size: 13 residues. The CDR3 DNA reads as TGCGCCAGCAGCTTGGTAGTCGGGACCGAGCAGTACTTC. Translation gives CASSLVVGTEQYF.

The V and J genes are TRBV9 and TRBJ2-7, with D hard to call. This CDR3 is 16 amino acids long. Trimming stripped 4 bases from V and 0 bases from J, with 17 bases between. Per the germline V gene, CDR1 is SGDLS and CDR2 is YYNGEE. CDR3 bases: TGTGCCAGCAGCCCCTACTTATCCCGTGGCTCCTACGAGCAGTACTTC. It yields the protein CASSPYLSRGSYEQYF.

This clone showed up just once. The junction shows a germline mismatch at one end, possibly a read error. This sequence joins TRBV7-6 and TRBJ1-6; the D gene is possibly TRBD1 (6 bases). Germline CDR1 reads SGHVS; CDR2 reads FNYEAQ. This CDR3 comprises 18 residues. In DNA form, the CDR3 reads TGTGCCAGCAGCCTAGCGTTTGGGGGGCTCCAGAATAATTCACCCCTCCACTTT. Protein sequence: CASSLAFGGLQNNSPLHF.

This chain links TRBV5-1 with TRBJ2-6, with a possible D match to TRBD1 (6 bases). The CDR3 spans 16 residues. Germline CDR1 and CDR2: SGHRS and YFSETQ. The V end was cut by 0 bases, the J end by 5 bases, with 12 bases between. The CDR3: CASSLVRGERANVLTF. The CDR3 DNA is TGCGCCAGCAGCTTGGTCAGGGGCGAACGGGCCAACGTCCTGACTTTC.